Listed here are 24 T cell receptor beta chains from one sample, sequenced in a study of blood T cell repertoires in COVID-19. Sequencing was performed with immunoSEQ multiplex PCR; in TCRdb, only in-frame clones are kept and a portion is missing. The sample lists roughly 380,000 clones; 89% were seen once. The specimen was peripheral blood. These receptors were taken from a middle-aged woman with COVID-19, enrolled during active disease.

V gene TRBV10-3 combines with J gene TRBJ1-5, with 11 nucleotides matching TRBD1. CDR1 and CDR2 (germline): ENHRY, SYGVKD. The CDR3 is 15 residues long. With 6 bases clipped from V and 5 bases from J, the junction kept 6 bases outside the gene matches. The CDR3 DNA reads as TGTGCCATCAGCAGGACAGGGGGCGAGTATCAGCCCCAGCATTTT. Protein product: CAISRTGGEYQPQHF.

This clone was counted a few times. The rearrangement links TRBV28 to TRBJ2-7; 7 positions match TRBD1. This CDR3 comprises 14 residues. The trim removed 6 bases at V and 3 bases at J, leaving 8 bases unmatched. Germline values: CDR1 MDHEN, CDR2 SYDVKM. CDR3 residues: CASSRPGQRYEQYF. Here the CDR3 DNA reads TGTGCCAGCAGCCGACCGGGACAGCGCTACGAGCAGTACTTC.

V gene TRBV7-2 combines with J gene TRBJ1-2; D gene uncertain. This CDR3 has 11 residues. V lost 1 base and J 11 bases, leaving 8 bases between the germline ends. The germline V gene encodes CDR1 SGHTA and CDR2 FQGNSA. CDR3 region: CASSLGQRYTF. CDR3 sequence (DNA): TGTGCCAGCAGCTTAGGACAACGGTACACCTTC.

The chain is built from TRBV27 and TRBJ2-1, with a possible D match to TRBD1 (6 bases). In germline, CDR1 is MNHEY, CDR2 SMNVEV (reference sequence). This CDR3 is built from 15 residues. The germline V and J ends were trimmed by 2 bases and 2 bases, with 10 bases remaining between them. CDR3 in DNA: TGTGCCAGCAGTTTAGTCTGGACAGCCTACAATGAGCAGTTCTTC. As protein: CASSLVWTAYNEQFF.

This chain connects TRBV18 to TRBJ1-2; possible D gene TRBD1, 6 bases. V dropped 6 bases and J dropped 0 bases, with 20 bases sitting between them. This CDR3 is built from 17 residues. Germline CDR1 and CDR2: KGHSH and LQKENI. The CDR3 region is CASSPALAGAANYGYTF. DNA for the CDR3: TGTGCCAGCTCGCCTGCCCTTGCGGGGGCGGCTAACTATGGCTACACCTTC.

The rearrangement joins TRBV28 to TRBJ1-2; D uncertain. V lost 5 bases, J lost 7 bases, and 5 bases lay in between. This CDR3 has 10 residues. CDR1 and CDR2 (germline): MDHEN, SYDVKM. CDR3 sequence reads: CASSGGGYTF. The CDR3 region has the DNA TGTGCCAGCAGTGGAGGTGGCTACACCTTC.

The chain links TRBV2 to TRBJ2-7; 9 positions match TRBD2. CDR1 is SNHLY and CDR2 is FYNNEI in the germline V gene. Unmatched junction bases numbered 6, after V lost 6 bases and J lost 0 bases. This CDR3 spans 15 amino acids. The CDR3 is CASRASGTASYEQYF. The CDR3 bases are TGTGCCAGCAGAGCTAGCGGGACAGCCTCCTACGAGCAGTACTTC. Full variable domain (missing parts from reference TRBV2 and TRBJ2-7): EPEVTQTPSHQVTQMGQEVILRCVPISNHLYFYWYRQILGQKVEFLVSFYNNEISEKSEIFDDQFSVERPDGSNFTLKIRSTKLEDSAMYFCASRASGTASYEQYFGPGTRLTVT.

This clone was observed once. The chain is built from TRBV2 and TRBJ2-1; D may be TRBD2 (6 bases). Germline V gene lookup returns CDR1 SNHLY and CDR2 FYNNEI. The V end lost 7 bases, the J end lost 5 bases, and 18 bases lay between the germline ends. CDR3 length: 15 residues. The CDR3 region has the DNA TGTGCCAGCACCCTGACTAGGGTTTTTGACAATGAGCAGTTCTTC. It yields the protein CASTLTRVFDNEQFF.

The genes are TRBV28 and TRBJ2-3; TRBD2 might be the D (6 bases). This CDR3 comprises 15 residues. In germline, CDR1 is MDHEN, CDR2 SYDVKM. V lost 7 bases to trimming and J lost 7 bases, with 21 bases between them. The CDR3 region has the DNA TGTGCCAGCAACTTTGGGGCGGGACCAGGCAATACGCAGTATTTT. This translates into CASNFGAGPGNTQYF.

This chain uses TRBV27 with TRBJ1-6, with D perhaps TRBD1 (6 bases). With 4 bases removed from V and 0 bases from J, the gap between germline ends came to 10 bases. Germline V lookup: CDR1 MNHEY, CDR2 SMNVEV (reference sequence). The CDR3 extends over 16 amino acids. The CDR3 region has the DNA TGTGCCAGCAGTTCAGGACAGAGCTCCTATAATTCACCCCTCCACTTT. It codes for CASSSGQSSYNSPLHF.

V gene TRBV6-6 combines with J gene TRBJ1-1, with TRBD1 matching 8 bases. Looked up from germline, CDR1 is MNHNY and CDR2 is SVGAGI (reference sequence). The ends lost 2 bases at V and 4 bases at J; junction bases unmatched: 6. The CDR3 consists of 15 residues. For the CDR3, the DNA is TGTGCCAGCAGTTACCCGACAGGGGCGGGCACTGAAGCTTTCTTT. As protein: CASSYPTGAGTEAFF.

This clone showed up just once. The chain uses TRBV7-3 and TRBJ2-3; the D gene is possibly TRBD1 (5 bases). Germline CDR1 is SGHTA and CDR2 is FQGTGA. The germline V and J ends were trimmed by 5 bases and 3 bases, with 15 bases remaining between them. The CDR3 sequence is 15 residues long. The DNA of the CDR3 is TGTGCCAGCAGCGCATCTAGGGGCGGTACAGATACGCAGTATTTT. The encoded protein is CASSASRGGTDTQYF.

The chain links TRBV7-8 to TRBJ2-5; 7 bases match TRBD2. The junction had 7 bases not matched to a gene; V was cut back by 4 bases and J by 5 bases. CDR3 length: 14 amino acids. Germline assignment: CDR1 SGHVS and CDR2 FQNEAQ. The CDR3 reads CASSSAGRAETQYF. In DNA, the CDR3 is TGTGCCAGCAGCTCTGCGGGGAGGGCGGAGACCCAGTACTTC.

The chain has TRBV5-5 and TRBJ1-2; 9 positions agree with TRBD1. From germline, CDR1 is SGHKS and CDR2 YYEKEE (reference sequence). The trim removed 4 bases at V and 3 bases at J, leaving 10 bases unmatched. The CDR3 runs 16 residues. The chain's CDR3 is CASSLRTGDRHYGYTF. DNA of the CDR3: TGTGCCAGCAGCCTAAGGACAGGGGACCGGCACTATGGCTACACCTTC.

The gene calls are TRBV6-6 and TRBJ2-7; D might be TRBD2 (6 bases). Germline V gene sequence: CDR1 MNHNY, CDR2 SVGAGI (reference sequence). With 5 bases removed from V and 0 bases from J, the gap between germline ends came to 17 bases. This CDR3 region has 16 residues. In DNA, the CDR3 is TGTGCCAGCAGTCGAGCGTACGGGGGAAGCTCCTACGAGCAGTACTTC. Translation gives CASSRAYGGSSYEQYF.

This clone was picked up one time. The chain carries TRBV5-4 and TRBJ2-1; 8 bases are shared with TRBD2. This CDR3 has 15 amino acids. CDR1 and CDR2 (germline): SGHNT, YYREEE (reference sequence). Losses at the gene ends were 2 bases for V and 1 base for J; bases not matched to a gene: 2. The CDR3: CASSFLAGSYNEQFF. CDR3 DNA sequence: TGTGCCAGCAGCTTTTTAGCGGGGTCCTACAATGAGCAGTTCTTC.

This sequence joins TRBV2 and TRBJ1-5; tentative D call: TRBD1 (5 bases). Per the germline V gene, CDR1 is SNHLY and CDR2 is FYNNEI. The CDR3 contains 17 residues. V shed 11 bases and J shed 2 bases, with 25 bases lying between them. Written as DNA, the CDR3 is TGTGCCGCTTATAAAGGGCCCTATGGAGGGGGCAATCAGCCCCAGCATTTT. This codes for CAAYKGPYGGGNQPQHF.

This clone was counted only a few times. The chain has TRBV28 and TRBJ1-2; D is uncertain. The V and J ends lost 5 bases and 6 bases respectively, with 16 bases between them. Germline CDR1 is MDHEN and CDR2 is SYDVKM. The CDR3 loop spans 14 amino acids. The CDR3 protein is CASSRRSPVDGYTF. CDR3 DNA sequence: TGTGCCAGCAGTAGGCGGTCCCCGGTGGATGGCTACACCTTC.

This chain links TRBV2 with TRBJ2-7; 12 bases are a match to TRBD2. V lost 6 bases to trimming and J lost 5 bases; unmatched junction nucleotides: 8. The CDR3 has 15 residues. Germline CDR1 and CDR2: SNHLY and FYNNEI. CDR3 sequence reads: CASSRLAGDGDEQYF. The CDR3 DNA is TGTGCCAGCAGCCGACTAGCGGGAGACGGCGACGAGCAGTACTTC.

This clone occurred a few times. This chain joins TRBV6-5 and TRBJ1-1; no clear D. In germline, CDR1 is MNHEY, CDR2 SVGAGI. Trimming removed 6 bases at V and 6 bases at J, with 8 bases between. This CDR3 region has 11 residues. The CDR3 nucleotides read TGTGCCAGCAGCGGGTATCCTGAAGCTTTCTTT. It yields the protein CASSGYPEAFF.

The CDR3 region has the DNA TGTGCCAGCAGCCCAATGGACAATAACTATGGCTACACCTTC. This gives the protein CASSPMDNNYGYTF. The chain couples TRBV21-1 to TRBJ1-2; TRBD1, the table's D call, was not compared with the DNA. TRBV21-1 is described as a pseudogene. The CDR3 has 14 residues.

This sequence joins TRBV28 and TRBJ1-1, with a weak D call TRBD1 (5 bases). This CDR3 spans 19 amino acids. CDR1 and CDR2 from the germline V gene are MDHEN and SYDVKM. V lost 5 bases, J lost 1 base, and 26 bases lay in between. The CDR3 nucleotides read TGTGCCAGCAGTGAGGGGCCGGCGGGAGTAAGGATCAGGAACACTGAAGCTTTCTTT. This sequence encodes CASSEGPAGVRIRNTEAFF.

The chain couples TRBV19 to TRBJ1-2; 8 bases match TRBD1. V shed 5 bases and J 7 bases; nucleotides not matched to a gene: 6. The CDR3 runs 13 residues. CDR1 is LNHDA and CDR2 is SQIVND in the germline V gene (reference sequence). CDR3 coding DNA: TGTGCCAGTAGTCCCCAGGGGGCGGTTGGCTACACCTTC. Translated: CASSPQGAVGYTF. The whole variable domain, remainder taken from reference TRBV19 and TRBJ1-2, is DGGITQSPKYLFRKEGQNVTLSCEQNLNHDAMYWYRQDPGQGLRLIYYSQIVNDFQKGDIAEGYSVSREKKESFPLTVTSAQKNPTAFYLCASSPQGAVGYTFGSGTRLTVV.

The chain recombines TRBV7-2 with TRBJ1-4; 10 nucleotides line up with TRBD1. Trimming cost V 4 bases and J 10 bases; bases outside gene matches: 9. The CDR3 has 15 amino acids. Germline V gene sequence: CDR1 SGHTA, CDR2 FQGNSA. CDR3 loop: CASSSRQGALGKLFF. The CDR3 nucleotides read TGTGCCAGCAGCTCCAGACAGGGGGCGCTGGGAAAACTGTTTTTT. The variable domain in full, completed from reference TRBV7-2 and TRBJ1-4, reads GAGVSQSPSNKVTEKGKDVELRCDPISGHTALYWYRQSLGQGLEFLIYFQGNSAPDKSGLPSDRFSAERTGGSVSTLTIQRTQQEDSAVYLCASSSRQGALGKLFFGSGTQLSVL.